The 29 T cell receptor beta chains in this list originate from one sample, sequenced in a study of cytomegalovirus exposure and HLA in healthy donors. Sequencing was performed with immunoSEQ multiplex PCR; in TCRdb, only in-frame clones are kept and a portion is missing. The table lists 220,000 or so clones, around 87% of them singletons, with about 2% in the top ten. Sequencing was carried out using PBMCs. All receptors derive from a woman under 30 in good health and CMV-seropositive.

The chain recombines TRBV28 with TRBJ1-2; the D is unclear. V was cut by 6 bases and J by 4 bases, with 9 bases left in between. The germline V gene encodes CDR1 MDHEN and CDR2 SYDVKM. CDR3 length: 12 residues. CDR3 residues: CASSLKRYGYTF. In DNA form, the CDR3 reads TGTGCCAGCAGCCTAAAACGCTATGGCTACACCTTC.

The genes are TRBV28 and TRBJ2-3; D possibly corresponds to TRBD2 (5 bases). This CDR3 is 18 amino acids long. Germline V gene data show CDR1 as MDHEN and CDR2 as SYDVKM. The germline V and J ends were trimmed by 2 bases and 3 bases, with 21 bases remaining between them. CDR3 sequence reads: CASSLERWPSWTTDTQYF. The DNA of the CDR3 is TGTGCCAGCAGTTTAGAGCGATGGCCTAGCTGGACGACAGATACGCAGTATTTT.

A word on this clone: Within the sample, other DNA sequences also encode this same CDR3. This chain connects TRBV19 to TRBJ1-5; TRBD1 aligns across 10 bases. This CDR3 has 14 amino acids. Per germline, CDR1 LNHDA and CDR2 SQIVND (reference sequence). The trim removed 11 bases at V and 2 bases at J, leaving 6 bases unmatched. CDR3 nucleotide sequence: TGTGCCTCCTCCGGGACAGGGGGCAATCAGCCCCAGCATTTT. This codes for CASSGTGGNQPQHF.

This clone was seen more than once but under ten times. This chain uses TRBV5-6 with TRBJ2-7; no reliable D call. V was clipped by 1 base and J by 0 bases, with 5 bases between them. CDR3 length: 13 residues. CDR1 SGHDT and CDR2 YYEEEE come from the germline V gene. CDR3 region: CASSLTSSYEQYF. The DNA for the CDR3 is TGTGCCAGCAGCTTGACCAGCTCCTACGAGCAGTACTTC.

The V and J genes are TRBV6-1 and TRBJ2-5; a weak D match, TRBD2 (6 bases). V lost 5 bases, J lost 4 bases, and 11 bases lay in between. CDR3 length: 13 residues. Germline V gives CDR1 MNHNS, CDR2 SASEGT. Written as DNA, the CDR3 is TGTGCCAGCAGTACCGGGAGATTAGAGACCCAGTACTTC. It translates to CASSTGRLETQYF.

The rearrangement uses TRBV2 and TRBJ2-1; 9 bases match TRBD2. V shed 8 bases and J 2 bases; nucleotides not matched to a gene: 10. The CDR3 is 16 amino acids. CDR1 and CDR2 (germline): SNHLY, FYNNEI. CDR3 in amino acids: CASGYGGRGTYNEQFF. CDR3 in DNA: TGTGCCAGCGGATACGGCGGGAGGGGAACCTACAATGAGCAGTTCTTC.

This sequence joins TRBV19 and TRBJ1-3; unclear D gene. The germline V gene has CDR1 LNHDA and CDR2 SQIVND (reference sequence). CDR3 length equals 14 residues. Trimming stripped 5 bases from V and 4 bases from J, with 12 bases between. In nucleotides, the CDR3 is TGTGCCAGTAGTCCGGGGATGGGCGGAAACACCATATATTTT. Its protein product is CASSPGMGGNTIYF.

CDR3 sequence (DNA): TGCGCCAGCAGCCCGCGGCCCGCAGGGGCTCAGGGCTCCTACGAGCAGTACTTC. It is translated as CASSPRPAGAQGSYEQYF. This chain uses TRBV5-1 with TRBJ2-7, with D perhaps matching TRBD1 (6 bases). The CDR3 runs 18 residues. Trimming stripped 4 bases from V and 0 bases from J, with 23 bases between. Germline CDR1 reads SGHRS; CDR2 reads YFSETQ.

The V gene is TRBV19, the J gene TRBJ2-2; 16 bases match TRBD2. The CDR3 has 17 amino acids. After removal of 5 bases from V and 7 bases from J, the junction contained 7 bases not matched to a gene. Per the germline V gene, CDR1 is LNHDA and CDR2 is SQIVND (reference sequence). The CDR3 loop is CASSSGLAGGPGGELFF. CDR3 nucleotides: TGTGCCAGTAGTTCGGGACTAGCGGGAGGGCCGGGCGGGGAGCTGTTTTTT.

V and J are TRBV5-6 and TRBJ1-2, with 7 bases lining up with TRBD1. Per germline, CDR1 SGHDT and CDR2 YYEEEE. This CDR3 contains 18 residues. V lost 4 bases to trimming and J lost 0 bases; unmatched junction nucleotides: 15. This CDR3 is CASSADYTGQLSNYGYTF. In DNA, the CDR3 is TGTGCCAGCAGCGCGGACTATACGGGACAGCTCTCTAACTATGGCTACACCTTC.

This chain connects TRBV4-2 to TRBJ2-6; D possibly corresponds to TRBD1 (6 bases). In germline, CDR1 is LGHNA, CDR2 YNFKEQ. V dropped 1 base and J dropped 2 bases, with 15 bases sitting between them. CDR3 size: 18 residues. CDR3 bases: TGTGCCAGCAGCCAAGGGGACATCACAAACCCTGGGGCCAACGTCCTGACTTTC. Amino acids: CASSQGDITNPGANVLTF.

This chain connects TRBV27 to TRBJ2-7; 8 nucleotides align to TRBD2. This CDR3 contains 15 residues. Germline V gives CDR1 MNHEY, CDR2 SMNVEV (reference sequence). After removal of 7 bases from V and 4 bases from J, the junction contained 12 bases not matched to a gene. CDR3 sequence reads: CASTQPGTSSYEQYF. The CDR3 DNA sequence: TGTGCCAGCACCCAACCCGGGACTAGTAGTTACGAGCAGTACTTC.

The CDR3 reads CASTRLAGGPSGANVLTF. In DNA, the CDR3 is TGCGCCAGCACCCGACTAGCGGGAGGGCCTTCCGGGGCCAACGTCCTGACTTTC. V and J are TRBV5-1 and TRBJ2-6, with TRBD2 matching over 14 bases. CDR1 and CDR2 (germline): SGHRS, YFSETQ. V lost 6 bases to trimming and J lost 4 bases; unmatched junction nucleotides: 9. The CDR3 totals 18 residues.

The chain carries TRBV28 and TRBJ1-5; 8 bases fit TRBD1. This CDR3 region has 15 residues. The germline gives CDR1 MDHEN, CDR2 SYDVKM. The V segment lost 6 bases and the J segment 3 bases; nucleotides outside the gene matches: 7. The CDR3 here is CASRLRTGSNQPQHF. CDR3 nucleotides: TGTGCCAGCAGGTTAAGGACAGGGTCCAATCAGCCCCAGCATTTT.

This clone was observed a single time. V and J are TRBV6-1 and TRBJ1-5, with D possibly being TRBD1 (6 bases). The V end lost 5 bases, the J end lost 6 bases, and 14 bases lay between the germline ends. CDR1 and CDR2 from the germline V gene are MNHNS and SASEGT. The CDR3 sequence is 14 residues long. CDR3 loop: CASSSLQGVQPQHF. The CDR3 DNA follows: TGTGCCAGCAGTTCCTTACAGGGAGTTCAGCCCCAGCATTTT.

The V call is TRBV27, the J call TRBJ1-4; 9 bases fit TRBD1. The CDR3 contains 14 residues. The V and J ends lost 5 bases and 8 bases, in that order; junction bases with no gene match: 6. In germline, CDR1 is MNHEY, CDR2 SMNVEV (reference sequence). The CDR3 here is CASSTGQGWEKLFF. The CDR3 region has the DNA TGTGCCAGCAGTACCGGACAGGGGTGGGAAAAACTGTTTTTT.

The CDR3 region is CAWSVRAGGPADTQYF. In DNA, the CDR3 is TGTGCCTGGAGTGTCAGGGCGGGAGGGCCGGCAGATACGCAGTATTTT. V usage is TRBV30 and J usage is TRBJ2-3, with 9 bases fitting TRBD2. Germline V CDR1 and CDR2: GTSNPN, SVGIG (reference sequence). V lost 0 bases to trimming and J lost 4 bases; unmatched junction nucleotides: 8. The CDR3 runs 16 residues.

This chain connects TRBV7-8 to TRBJ2-3, with D possibly matching TRBD1 (6 bases). The CDR3 loop spans 16 amino acids. With 4 bases removed from V and 2 bases from J, the gap between germline ends came to 16 bases. CDR1 is SGHVS and CDR2 is FQNEAQ in the germline V gene. Here the CDR3 DNA reads TGTGCCAGCAGCTCCGTGGGGACAACAAACACAGATACGCAGTATTTT. This sequence encodes CASSSVGTTNTDTQYF.

V and J are TRBV6-1 and TRBJ2-5; TRBD1 might be the D (5 bases). The CDR3 totals 14 residues. Per the germline V gene, CDR1 is MNHNS and CDR2 is SASEGT. The V gene lost 4 bases and the J gene lost 4 bases, with 13 bases spanning the gap. The CDR3 DNA reads as TGTGCCAGCAGTGTAGGGGTCCTGATAGAGACCCAGTACTTC. Amino acids: CASSVGVLIETQYF.

The J gene is TRBJ2-7, the V gene TRBV28; D is perhaps TRBD1 (6 bases). Germline assignment: CDR1 MDHEN and CDR2 SYDVKM. The CDR3 sequence is 16 residues long. V shed 5 bases and J shed 7 bases, with 24 bases lying between them. The CDR3, as DNA: TGTGCCAGCAGTCTATTACGGGACATCGGAAAAAGGGAGCAGTACTTC. Translating gives CASSLLRDIGKREQYF. Full variable domain (outside the CDR3, taken from reference TRBV28 and TRBJ2-7): DVKVTQSSRYLVKRTGEKVFLECVQDMDHENMFWYRQDPGLGLRLIYFSYDVKMKEKGDIPEGYSVSREKKERFSLILESASTNQTSMYLCASSLLRDIGKREQYFGPGTRLTVT.

This clone was counted a single time. The rearrangement links TRBV9 to TRBJ2-7; D might be TRBD2 (5 bases). The ends were cut back, 3 bases at V and 4 bases at J, with 17 bases in the middle. This CDR3 is 15 amino acids long. Germline V gene sequence: CDR1 SGDLS, CDR2 YYNGEE. CDR3 in amino acids: CASSATPVPGYEQYF. Written as DNA, the CDR3 is TGTGCCAGCAGCGCCACCCCGGTCCCGGGGTACGAGCAGTACTTC.

V and J are TRBV4-1 and TRBJ2-4; D possibly corresponds to TRBD2 (5 bases). With 4 bases removed from V and 0 bases from J, the gap between germline ends came to 16 bases. From germline, CDR1 is MGHRA and CDR2 YSYEKL. The CDR3 has 17 amino acids. CDR3 sequence reads: CASSPEGSNTAKNIQYF. Here the CDR3 DNA reads TGCGCCAGCAGCCCTGAAGGGAGCAATACAGCCAAAAACATTCAGTACTTC.

The CDR3, as DNA: TGTGCCAGCAGCGTAGACGGGAGGGCCTACAATGAGCAGTTCTTC. It specifies CASSVDGRAYNEQFF. The genes are TRBV9 and TRBJ2-1; 8 positions agree with TRBD2. After removal of 0 bases from V and 2 bases from J, the junction contained 1 base not matched to a gene. The V gene's germline CDR1 is SGDLS and CDR2 YYNGEE. The CDR3 totals 15 residues.

The chain uses TRBV9 and TRBJ2-4; 8 nucleotides agree with TRBD2. Germline lookup yields CDR1 SGDLS and CDR2 YYNGEE. The CDR3 runs 14 residues. The V gene end was trimmed by 3 bases and the J gene end by 6 bases; junction bases not matched to a gene: 5. The CDR3 nucleotides read TGTGCCAGCAGCGCAGCGGGAGAGGGAAACATTCAGTACTTC. Translated, it gives CASSAAGEGNIQYF.

This chain links TRBV11-2 with TRBJ2-7; tentatively, D is TRBD2 (5 bases). Trimming left V 2 bases short and J 3 bases short, with 11 bases between. The V gene's germline CDR1 is SGHAT and CDR2 FQNNGV. This CDR3 spans 14 amino acids. This chain's CDR3 is CASSLLGRDYEQYF. DNA for the CDR3: TGTGCCAGCAGCTTATTGGGGAGAGACTACGAGCAGTACTTC.

The chain recombines TRBV11-3 with TRBJ2-7; 7 bases align to TRBD2. V lost 5 bases to trimming and J lost 0 bases; unmatched junction nucleotides: 4. From germline, CDR1 is SGHNT and CDR2 YENEEA. This CDR3 has 14 amino acids. CDR3 in amino acids: CASSDTSASYEQYF. CDR3 DNA sequence: TGTGCCAGCAGCGACACTAGCGCCTCCTACGAGCAGTACTTC.

The rearrangement links TRBV9 to TRBJ1-1; TRBD1 might be the D (5 bases). This CDR3 is built from 15 residues. V was shortened by 0 bases and J by 0 bases, with 9 bases between the two germline ends. CDR1 SGDLS and CDR2 YYNGEE come from the germline V gene. In nucleotides, the CDR3 is TGTGCCAGCAGCGTAGGGCCCAGGGTGAACACTGAAGCTTTCTTT. Translation: CASSVGPRVNTEAFF.

This sequence joins TRBV7-9 and TRBJ1-2; possibly TRBD1 for D (5 bases). The CDR3 consists of 16 residues. Germline loops: CDR1 SEHNR, CDR2 FQNEAQ (reference sequence). Between the trimmed V and J ends, which lost 5 bases and 0 bases, there was a span of 16 bases. This CDR3 is CASSRQGRGANYGYTF. The DNA for the CDR3 is TGTGCCAGCAGCCGCCAGGGTAGAGGTGCTAACTATGGCTACACCTTC.

J is TRBJ1-1 and V is TRBV28; TRBD1 matches 7 bases. V trimming: 6 bases; J trimming: 0 bases; junction bases outside the gene matches: 10. This CDR3 has 16 amino acids. Germline V gene lookup returns CDR1 MDHEN and CDR2 SYDVKM. The CDR3 DNA reads TGTGCCAGCAGACCTTTAGTCAGGGGGGTGAACACTGAAGCTTTCTTT. Its translation: CASRPLVRGVNTEAFF.